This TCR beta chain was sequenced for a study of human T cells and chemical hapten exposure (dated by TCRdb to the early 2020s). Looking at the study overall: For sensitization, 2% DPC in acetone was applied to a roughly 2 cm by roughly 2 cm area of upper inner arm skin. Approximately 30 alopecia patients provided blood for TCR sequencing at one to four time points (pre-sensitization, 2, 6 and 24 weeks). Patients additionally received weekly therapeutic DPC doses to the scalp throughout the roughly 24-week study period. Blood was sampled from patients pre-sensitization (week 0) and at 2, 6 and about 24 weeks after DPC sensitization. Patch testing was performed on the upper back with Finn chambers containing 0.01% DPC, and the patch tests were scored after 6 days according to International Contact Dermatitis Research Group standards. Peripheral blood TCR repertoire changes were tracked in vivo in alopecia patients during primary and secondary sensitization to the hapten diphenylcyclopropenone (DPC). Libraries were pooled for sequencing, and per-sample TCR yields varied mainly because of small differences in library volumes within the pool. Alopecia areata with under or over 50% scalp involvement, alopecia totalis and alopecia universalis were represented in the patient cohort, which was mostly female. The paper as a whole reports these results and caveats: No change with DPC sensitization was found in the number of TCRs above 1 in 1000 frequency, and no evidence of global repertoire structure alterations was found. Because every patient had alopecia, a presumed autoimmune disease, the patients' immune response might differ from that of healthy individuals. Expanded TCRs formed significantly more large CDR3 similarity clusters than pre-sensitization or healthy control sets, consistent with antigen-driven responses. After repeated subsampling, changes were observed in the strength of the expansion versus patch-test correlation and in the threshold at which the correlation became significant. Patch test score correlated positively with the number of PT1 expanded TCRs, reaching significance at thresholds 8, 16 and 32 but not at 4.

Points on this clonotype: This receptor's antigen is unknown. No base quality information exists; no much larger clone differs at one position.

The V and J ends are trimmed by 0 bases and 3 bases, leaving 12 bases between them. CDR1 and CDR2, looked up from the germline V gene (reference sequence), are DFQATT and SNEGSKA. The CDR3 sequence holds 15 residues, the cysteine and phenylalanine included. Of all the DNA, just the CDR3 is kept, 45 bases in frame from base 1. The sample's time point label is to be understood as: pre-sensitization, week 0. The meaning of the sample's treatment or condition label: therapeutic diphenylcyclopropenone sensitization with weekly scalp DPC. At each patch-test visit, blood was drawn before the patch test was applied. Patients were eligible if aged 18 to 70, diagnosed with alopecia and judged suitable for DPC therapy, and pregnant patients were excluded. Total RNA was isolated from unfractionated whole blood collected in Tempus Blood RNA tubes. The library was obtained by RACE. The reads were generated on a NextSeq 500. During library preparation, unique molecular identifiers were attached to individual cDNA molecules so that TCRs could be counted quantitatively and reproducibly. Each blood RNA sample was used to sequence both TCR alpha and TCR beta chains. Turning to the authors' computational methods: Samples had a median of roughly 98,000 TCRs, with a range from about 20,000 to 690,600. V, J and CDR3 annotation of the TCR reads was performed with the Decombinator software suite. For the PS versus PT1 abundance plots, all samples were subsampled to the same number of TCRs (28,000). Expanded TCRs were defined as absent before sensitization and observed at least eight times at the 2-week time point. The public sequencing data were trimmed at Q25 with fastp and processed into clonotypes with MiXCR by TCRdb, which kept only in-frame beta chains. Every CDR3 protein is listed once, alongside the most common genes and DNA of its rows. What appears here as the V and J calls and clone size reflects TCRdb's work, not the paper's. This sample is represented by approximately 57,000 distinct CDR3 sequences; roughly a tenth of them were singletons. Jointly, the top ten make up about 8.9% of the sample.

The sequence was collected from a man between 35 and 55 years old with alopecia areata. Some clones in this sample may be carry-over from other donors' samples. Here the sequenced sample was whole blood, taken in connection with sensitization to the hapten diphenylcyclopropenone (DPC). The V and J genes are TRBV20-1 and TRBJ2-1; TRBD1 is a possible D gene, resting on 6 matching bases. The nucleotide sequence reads TGCAGTGCTAGAGATCTAGGGGGACACTACAATGAGCAGTTCTTC. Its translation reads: CSARDLGGHYNEQFF.